The following is a TCR beta chain sequence with its context. This clone's antigen is unknown. Base qualities are missing; no much larger clone stands one base away. The protocol used for the library was the immunoSEQ multiplex PCR assay. The hsTCRB Kit was used according to the manufacturer's protocol to amplify rearranged TCR beta chain sequences. Sequencing of TCRB libraries was carried out on an Illumina MiSeq. Per the original workflow: The proprietary platform of the kit vendor was used for demultiplexing, trimming and gene mapping. Not all clones reach the TCRdb copy of this immuneACCESS table, which keeps in-frame sequences only. Checked studies attribute under half of the gap to unresolved V genes and leave the rest unexplained. V, J and clone size reflect that table, while D and trimming were determined from the DNA. For this sample there are about 77,000 clones; about 85% appear just once. Over 0.7% of the sample goes to the ten largest clones.

The time point label for this specimen denotes: week 23, last vaccination. A 20-mer mutant IDH1 peptide at 300 micrograms in Montanide made up each vaccine dose, which was injected subcutaneously together with topical imiquimod. The donors had newly diagnosed IDH1-mutant astrocytomas of WHO grade 3 or 4 that showed loss of nuclear ATRX. The samples were drawn from NOA16, a multicentre, single-arm, open-label phase I trial in Germany that tested a mutant IDH1 peptide vaccine in humans for the first time. Genomic DNA for TCRB sequencing was extracted from EDTA blood using the DNeasy Blood and Tissue Kit. This sample is part of a study of a mutant IDH1 vaccine in newly diagnosed glioma (dated by TCRdb to the early 2020s). For context, the study as a whole: Eight vaccinations were administered to patients in weeks 1, 3, 5, 7, 11, 15, 19 and 23, corresponding to visits V03 through V10. Vaccination began 4-6 weeks after radiotherapy alone, or alongside temozolomide cycles in the chemotherapy-containing groups. Of the roughly 34 treated patients, approximately 62% were male and 37.5% were female, and the mean age was 40.4 years. Before enrollment, most patients had been given radiochemotherapy with temozolomide as standard therapy, while the rest had received either radiotherapy alone or temozolomide alone. Peripheral blood samples were drawn at six visits, namely V03 (baseline), V05, V07, V10, V12 and V13. Longitudinal TCRB deep sequencing was done for 25 treated patients, wherever samples were available for exploratory analyses. What the study reported, not specific to this receptor: Vaccine-induced immune responses across multiple MHC alleles were detected in approximately 93% of patients. The authors noted that analyses of patient blood samples could not be reproduced because of sample limitations. Availability determined which PBMC samples were chosen for TCRB deep sequencing. Changes in the top peripheral T cell clonotypes picked up by TCRB sequencing did not appear to be linked to pseudoprogression.

The sample here was PBMCs, taken from a glioma patient whose treatment included an IDH1 peptide vaccine. This clonotype was obtained from a woman aged 50 to 65 with glioma.

The CDR3: CASSKLIRDLRTGELFF. Read as DNA, the sequence is TGTGCCAGCAGCAAACTAATCCGGGACTTAAGAACCGGGGAGCTGTTTTTT. The rearranged segments are TRBV28 and TRBJ2-2; the D segment could be TRBD2, given 6 matching bases. The germline V gene gives CDR1 as MDHEN and CDR2 as SYDVKM. V was cut back by 6 bases and J by 5 bases, leaving a gap of 22 bases between them. The CDR3 goes from the cysteine to the phenylalanine over 17 residues. Only the CDR3 DNA is retained, 51 bases long and in frame from the first base.